A single T cell receptor beta chain is shown here with its context. These data come from a study of blood T cell repertoires in COVID-19. The wider study: Donors in the United States, Italy and Spain gave samples during acute or convalescent COVID-19. Nucleic acid was either cDNA or gDNA, and it came from T cells, B-cell-depleted T cells, or PBMCs.

The CDR3 has 15 residues. J lost 7 bases, V lost 3 bases, and 6 bases had no gene match. Germline V gene data show CDR1 as SGHRS and CDR2 as YFSETQ. Seattle participants joined during active infection and were tracked over time. The method was immunoSEQ multiplex PCR; TCRdb's version includes in-frame clones alone and lacks a portion of them. Here the sample spans under 300,000 clones, around 90% being singletons. The genes are TRBV5-1 and TRBJ2-1; 11 bases match TRBD1. This clonotype was obtained from a man younger than 40 with COVID-19, enrolled during active disease. The sequencing sample was made of peripheral blood. The CDR3 DNA reads as TGCGCCAGCAGCTCCCGGGACAGGGGGAGAAATGAGCAGTTCTTC. Its protein is CASSSRDRGRNEQFF.